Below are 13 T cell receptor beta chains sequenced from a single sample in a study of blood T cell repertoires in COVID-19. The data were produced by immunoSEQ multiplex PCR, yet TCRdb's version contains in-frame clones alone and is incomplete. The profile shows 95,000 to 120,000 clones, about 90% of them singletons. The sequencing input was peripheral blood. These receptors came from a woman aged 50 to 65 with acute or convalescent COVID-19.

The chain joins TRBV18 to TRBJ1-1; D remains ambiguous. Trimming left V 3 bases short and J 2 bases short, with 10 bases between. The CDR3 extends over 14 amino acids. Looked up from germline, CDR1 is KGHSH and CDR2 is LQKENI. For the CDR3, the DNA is TGTGCCAGCTCACCTAAGCCCTCAAACACTGAAGCTTTCTTT. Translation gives CASSPKPSNTEAFF.

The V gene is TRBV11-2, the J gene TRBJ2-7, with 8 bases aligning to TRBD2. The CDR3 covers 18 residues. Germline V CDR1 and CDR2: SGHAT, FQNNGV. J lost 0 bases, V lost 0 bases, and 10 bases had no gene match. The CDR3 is CASSLDLSGSGSSYEQYF. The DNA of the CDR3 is TGTGCCAGCAGCTTAGATTTGTCCGGGAGCGGGAGCTCCTACGAGCAGTACTTC.

In DNA, the CDR3 is TGTGCCAGTATCGCGACAACCTCTGGAAACACCATATATTTT. Its protein product is CASIATTSGNTIYF. The rearrangement links TRBV19 to TRBJ1-3; D not certain. Per germline, CDR1 LNHDA and CDR2 SQIVND (reference sequence). This CDR3 region has 14 residues. V lost 7 bases, J lost 0 bases, and 10 bases lay in between.

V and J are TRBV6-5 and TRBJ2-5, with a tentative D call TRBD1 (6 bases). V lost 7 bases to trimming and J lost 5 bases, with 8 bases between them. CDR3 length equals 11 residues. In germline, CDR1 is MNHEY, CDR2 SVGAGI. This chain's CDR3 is CASKQGETQYF. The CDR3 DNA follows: TGTGCCAGCAAGCAGGGGGAGACCCAGTACTTC.

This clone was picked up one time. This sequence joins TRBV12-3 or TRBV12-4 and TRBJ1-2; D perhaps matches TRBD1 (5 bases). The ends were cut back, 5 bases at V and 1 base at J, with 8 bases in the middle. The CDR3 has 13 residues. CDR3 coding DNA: TGTGCCAGCAGTCATGACAGTAACTATGGCTACACCTTC. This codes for CASSHDSNYGYTF.

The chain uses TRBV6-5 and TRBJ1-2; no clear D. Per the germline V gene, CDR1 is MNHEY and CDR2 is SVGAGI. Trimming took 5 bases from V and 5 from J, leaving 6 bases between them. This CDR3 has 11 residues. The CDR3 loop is CASSRTYGYTF. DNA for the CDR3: TGTGCCAGCAGTCGAACATATGGCTACACCTTC.

The CDR3 DNA sequence: TGTGCCAGCAGCTTAGTAGACAGGGGTAGTGAGCAGTTCTTC. It encodes CASSLVDRGSEQFF. V is TRBV11-2 and J is TRBJ2-1; TRBD1 agrees at 8 bases. V was pared by 1 base and J by 9 bases, with 5 bases of the junction left unmatched. The CDR3 covers 14 residues. CDR1 SGHAT and CDR2 FQNNGV come from the germline V gene.

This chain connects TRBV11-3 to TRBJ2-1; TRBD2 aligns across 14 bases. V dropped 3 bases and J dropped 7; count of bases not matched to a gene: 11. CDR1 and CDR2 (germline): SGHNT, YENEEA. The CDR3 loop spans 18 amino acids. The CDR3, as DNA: TGTGCCAGCAGCTTCCGATCGACTAGCGGGGGGGCTGAAAATGAGCAGTTCTTC. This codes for CASSFRSTSGGAENEQFF.

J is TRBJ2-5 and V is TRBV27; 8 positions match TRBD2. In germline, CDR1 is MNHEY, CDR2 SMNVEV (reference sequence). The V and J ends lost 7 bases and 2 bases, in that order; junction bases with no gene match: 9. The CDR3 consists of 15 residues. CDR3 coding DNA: TGTGCCAGCAACCGTGCGGGAGGAGAACAAGAGACCCAGTACTTC. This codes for CASNRAGGEQETQYF.

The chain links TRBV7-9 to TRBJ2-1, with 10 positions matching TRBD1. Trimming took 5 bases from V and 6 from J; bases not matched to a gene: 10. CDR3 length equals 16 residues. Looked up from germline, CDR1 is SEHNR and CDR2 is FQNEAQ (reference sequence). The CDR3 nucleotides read TGTGCCAGCAGCCCTATAGCCGGGGACAGGGGCAATGAGCAGTTCTTC. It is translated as CASSPIAGDRGNEQFF.

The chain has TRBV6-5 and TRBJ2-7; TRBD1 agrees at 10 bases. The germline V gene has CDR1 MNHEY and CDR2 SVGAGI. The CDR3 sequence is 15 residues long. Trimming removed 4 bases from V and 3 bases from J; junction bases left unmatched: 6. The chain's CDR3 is CASSFGTGVVYEQYF. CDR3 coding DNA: TGTGCCAGCAGTTTCGGGACAGGGGTTGTCTACGAGCAGTACTTC.

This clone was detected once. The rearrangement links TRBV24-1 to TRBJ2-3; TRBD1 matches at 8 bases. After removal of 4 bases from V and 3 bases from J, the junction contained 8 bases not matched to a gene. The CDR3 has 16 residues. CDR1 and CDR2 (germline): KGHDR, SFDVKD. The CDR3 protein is CATSETRGLRTDTQYF. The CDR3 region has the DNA TGTGCCACCAGTGAAACCAGGGGGCTCCGGACAGATACGCAGTATTTT.

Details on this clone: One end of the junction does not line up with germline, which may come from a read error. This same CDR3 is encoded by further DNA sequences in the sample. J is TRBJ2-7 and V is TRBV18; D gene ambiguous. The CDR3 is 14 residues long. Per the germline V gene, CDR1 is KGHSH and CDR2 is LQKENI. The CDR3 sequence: CASSPPDTPYEQYF. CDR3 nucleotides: TGTGCCAGCTCGCCACCCGACACCCCCTACGAGCAGTACTTC.